The 24 T cell receptor beta chains reported below all come from one sample, sequenced in a study of blood T cells in healthy people across ages. A sample-barcoded 5' primer and a J-beta primer mix were used in a second PCR of roughly 6 to 11 cycles. One entry per CDR3 protein, called by TCRdb with MiXCR from the 5' RACE reads. The table has hundreds of thousands of distinct CDR3 sequences, about 43% seen once. Source material: blood. All receptors derive from a man aged 80 or over in good health.

This clonotype turned up a few times. The chain couples TRBV5-5 to TRBJ2-1; TRBD2 aligns across 8 bases. V shed 1 base and J 6 bases; nucleotides not matched to a gene: 6. The CDR3 contains 15 residues. Germline assignment: CDR1 SGHKS and CDR2 YYEKEE (reference sequence). Here the CDR3 DNA reads TGTGCCAGCAGCTTGCAGCTAGCGGGCCTCAATGAGCAGTTCTTC. Residues: CASSLQLAGLNEQFF.

Only a few counts were recorded for this clonotype. V and J are TRBV20-1 and TRBJ2-5; 7 nucleotides align to TRBD2. This CDR3 spans 12 amino acids. Unmatched junction bases numbered 5, after V lost 5 bases and J lost 5 bases. Per germline, CDR1 DFQATT and CDR2 SNEGSKA (reference sequence). DNA for the CDR3: TGCAGTGCTGGCGGGGGAGGGGAGACCCAGTACTTC. Protein sequence: CSAGGGGETQYF.

The chain recombines TRBV7-2 with TRBJ2-5; D unclear. Germline V gene data show CDR1 as SGHTA and CDR2 as FQGNSA. V lost 5 bases and J 2 bases, leaving 15 bases between the germline ends. The CDR3 covers 15 residues. CDR3 sequence reads: CASSHGRMIQETQYF. DNA for the CDR3: TGTGCCAGCAGCCACGGACGGATGATACAAGAGACCCAGTACTTC.

This clonotype appeared many times. The genes are TRBV7-6 and TRBJ1-4; the match to TRBD1 covers 7 bases. V lost 6 bases and J lost 11; bases outside the gene matches: 15. CDR3 length: 15 amino acids. CDR1 and CDR2 from the germline V gene are SGHVS and FNYEAQ. The DNA for the CDR3 is TGTGCCAGCAGTCGCACAGGGGAAGGAAGAGGGAAACTGTTTTTT. The encoded protein is CASSRTGEGRGKLFF.

The rearrangement links TRBV4-3 to TRBJ1-4; D ambiguous. Trimming took 5 bases from V and 3 from J, leaving 16 bases between them. Germline V lookup: CDR1 LGHNA, CDR2 YSLEER. CDR3 length equals 16 residues. The CDR3 region has the DNA TGCGCCAGCAGCGGCGGAGGGAGGGCATCTAATGAAAAACTGTTTTTT. Translated: CASSGGGRASNEKLFF.

V and J are TRBV27 and TRBJ2-3; D is possibly TRBD1 (5 bases). The V gene lost 4 bases and the J gene lost 4 bases, with 18 bases spanning the gap. This CDR3 spans 16 amino acids. Germline CDR1 is MNHEY and CDR2 is SMNVEV (reference sequence). CDR3 in amino acids: CASSSPVAIGADTQYF. CDR3 DNA sequence: TGTGCCAGCAGTTCCCCCGTGGCGATAGGGGCAGATACGCAGTATTTT.

The chain uses TRBV6-2 or TRBV6-3 and TRBJ2-5, with TRBD1 identical over 8 bases. This CDR3 is 16 amino acids long. Per germline, CDR1 MNHEY and CDR2 SVGEGT. V was clipped by 6 bases and J by 2 bases; unmatched bases: 11. CDR3 DNA sequence: TGTGCCAGCAGACCCCACATCAGGGGGCGGCAAGAGACCCAGTACTTC. Amino acids: CASRPHIRGRQETQYF.

This chain links TRBV20-1 with TRBJ2-7; 11 bases map to TRBD1. Judging by the DNA end, TRBJ2-5 fits better; the J call may be wrong. The CDR3 consists of 14 residues. Germline CDR1 and CDR2: DFQATT and SNEGSKA (reference sequence). This CDR3 reads CSARRTGGIETQYF. CDR3 nucleotides: TGCAGTGCGAGAAGGACAGGGGGCATTGAGACCCAGTACTTC.

The chain employs TRBV28 and TRBJ2-7; D uncertain. V dropped 5 bases and J dropped 10 bases, with 24 bases sitting between them. Germline V gene lookup returns CDR1 MDHEN and CDR2 SYDVKM. The CDR3 totals 15 residues. The CDR3 sequence is CASSPPGQGLRIQYF. CDR3 in DNA: TGTGCCAGCAGTCCCCCGGGCCAAGGTCTACGTATTCAGTACTTC.

Remarks on this clonotype: Just one base apart from a much larger clone, this may be a read error. The chain links TRBV5-1 to TRBJ2-4; D remains ambiguous. The J call may be in error: the DNA end matches TRBJ2-5 better. The CDR3 has 15 residues. Germline V lookup: CDR1 SGHRS, CDR2 YFSETQ. CDR3 bases: TGCGCCAGCACTGTCTCAGATTGGAGCCAAGAGACCCAGTACTTC. The encoded protein is CASTVSDWSQETQYF.

The chain is built from TRBV6-2 or TRBV6-3 and TRBJ2-5; the D is unclear. CDR1 is MNHEY and CDR2 is SVGEGT in the germline V gene. The germline V and J ends were trimmed by 11 bases and 1 base, with 14 bases remaining between them. The CDR3 is made up of 13 amino acids. Here the CDR3 DNA reads TGTGCCGTGGGCCGAAGAAGCCAAGAGACCCAGTACTTC. This translates into CAVGRRSQETQYF.

The chain links TRBV20-1 to TRBJ1-2; 7 bases line up with TRBD1. The V gene end was trimmed by 5 bases and the J gene end by 1 base; junction bases not matched to a gene: 4. This CDR3 has 13 amino acids. Germline CDR1 and CDR2: DFQATT and SNEGSKA (reference sequence). The CDR3 sequence is CSADREGNYGYTF. The CDR3 DNA reads as TGCAGTGCTGACAGGGAGGGTAACTATGGCTACACCTTC.

The genes are TRBV6-5 and TRBJ2-1; no clear D gene. The germline V gene has CDR1 MNHEY and CDR2 SVGAGI. With 6 bases removed from V and 4 bases from J, the gap between germline ends came to 16 bases. The CDR3 loop spans 15 amino acids. This CDR3 is CASRGAVSGYNEQFF. DNA for the CDR3: TGTGCCAGCAGGGGCGCGGTTTCAGGATACAATGAGCAGTTCTTC.

The V gene is TRBV11-2, the J gene TRBJ2-3; the D is unclear. CDR3 length: 15 residues. Germline V gene sequence: CDR1 SGHAT, CDR2 FQNNGV. The V and J ends lost 3 bases and 1 base respectively, with 11 bases between them. CDR3 in amino acids: CASSLAGWGTDTQYF. CDR3 nucleotide sequence: TGTGCCAGCAGCTTGGCCGGATGGGGCACAGATACGCAGTATTTT.

The chain links TRBV11-1 to TRBJ2-5, with D perhaps given as TRBD1 or TRBD2 (5 bases each). The DNA end is more similar to TRBJ2-7, so the J call may be wrong. Germline V CDR1 and CDR2: SGHAT, FQDESV (reference sequence). This CDR3 spans 16 amino acids. The CDR3: CASSPSPDTGVYEQYF. CDR3 bases: TGTGCCAGCAGCCCATCGCCGGACACCGGGGTCTACGAGCAGTACTTC.

The rearrangement joins TRBV20-1 to TRBJ2-3; 15 nucleotides align to TRBD2. Germline lookup yields CDR1 DFQATT and CDR2 SNEGSKA (reference sequence). This CDR3 comprises 15 residues. J lost 4 bases, V lost 3 bases, and 2 bases had no gene match. CDR3 sequence: CSARGTSGGPDTQYF. CDR3 DNA sequence: TGCAGTGCTAGGGGGACTAGCGGGGGGCCAGATACGCAGTATTTT.

CDR3 nucleotides: TGTGCCAGCACCCGGACAGGGGGCGCGAGTCAGCCCCAGCATTTT. Its translation is CASTRTGGASQPQHF. The chain has TRBV12-3 or TRBV12-4 and TRBJ1-5; 11 bases are a match to TRBD1. V shed 7 bases, J shed 6 bases, and the junction held 8 bases outside the gene matches. This CDR3 contains 15 residues.

The chain uses TRBV20-1 and TRBJ1-2; D may be TRBD1 (5 bases). This CDR3 region has 17 residues. V lost 6 bases and J 2 bases, leaving 25 bases between the germline ends. The V gene's germline CDR1 is DFQATT and CDR2 SNEGSKA (reference sequence). The CDR3 region is CSAGEMGSNLKNYGYTF. The DNA for the CDR3 is TGCAGTGCGGGGGAGATGGGATCTAACCTCAAGAACTATGGCTACACCTTC.

The gene calls are TRBV5-6 and TRBJ2-1, with a weak D call TRBD1 (6 bases). The CDR3 loop spans 16 amino acids. CDR1 and CDR2 from the germline V gene are SGHDT and YYEEEE. V was cut by 4 bases and J by 5 bases, with 19 bases left in between. The CDR3 coding sequence is TGTGCCAGCAGCCATTGGGTGGGGGCCGGGGACAATGAGCAGTTCTTC. Amino acid sequence: CASSHWVGAGDNEQFF.

The chain uses TRBV7-8 and TRBJ2-3, with 11 bases identical to TRBD1. The V segment lost 5 bases and the J segment 3 bases; nucleotides outside the gene matches: 7. CDR1 is SGHVS and CDR2 is FQNEAQ in the germline V gene. This CDR3 has 16 amino acids. The CDR3 sequence is CASSAGQGVITDTQYF. DNA of the CDR3: TGTGCCAGCAGCGCGGGACAGGGGGTAATAACAGATACGCAGTATTTT.

This chain links TRBV9 with TRBJ2-5; 8 nucleotides agree with TRBD2. CDR1 SGDLS and CDR2 YYNGEE come from the germline V gene. The CDR3 is 16 amino acids. The V gene end was trimmed by 0 bases and the J gene end by 5 bases; junction bases not matched to a gene: 9. In DNA, the CDR3 is TGTGCCAGCAGCGTAGGGAAAACTAGCGGTTCGGAGACCCAGTACTTC. This sequence encodes CASSVGKTSGSETQYF.

This clonotype turned up a few times. The rearrangement uses TRBV29-1 and TRBJ2-3, with D uncertain. This CDR3 is 15 amino acids long. The V gene lost 8 bases and the J gene lost 1 base, with 19 bases spanning the gap. Germline V gene data show CDR1 as SQVTM and CDR2 as ANQGSEA. In DNA, the CDR3 is TGCAGCCTCTCACGTAATAGGGTAGGCACAGATACGCAGTATTTT. It codes for CSLSRNRVGTDTQYF.

This clonotype was detected a few times. The chain combines TRBV21-1 with TRBJ2-7. TRBV21-1 represents a pseudogene. The CDR3 contains 14 residues. The CDR3 DNA is TGTGCCAGCAGCATTTTTGAGTTCTCCTACGAGCAGTACTTC. It is translated as CASSIFEFSYEQYF.

The chain carries TRBV7-2 and TRBJ1-2; D might be TRBD1 (6 bases). The CDR3 has 13 amino acids. Per the germline V gene, CDR1 is SGHTA and CDR2 is FQGNSA. The ends were cut back, 3 bases at V and 4 bases at J, with 9 bases in the middle. CDR3 region: CASSFGQTYGYTF. The CDR3 coding sequence is TGTGCCAGCAGCTTCGGACAGACCTATGGCTACACCTTC.